This TCR beta chain was recovered during a study of OX40 agonist ivuxolimab in advanced cancers. Study-wide background: Patients achieving partial responses numbered three: one hepatocellular carcinoma case and two cutaneous melanoma cases.

Note on this clone: Antigen unknown.

Study-level results: Not determined was the antigen specificity of the expanded peripheral T cells. The study found that CD8+ T cells averaged more expanded clones than CD4+.

This table comes from immunoSEQ multiplex PCR, and its TCRdb copy is limited to in-frame clones, with some not included. The data contain roughly 76,000 clones, about 85% of them singletons. CDR1 and CDR2 from the germline V gene are LNHDA and SQIVND (reference sequence). CDR3 length: 17 amino acids. Trimming cost V 6 bases and J 2 bases; bases outside gene matches: 8. The gene calls are TRBV19 and TRBJ1-5; 12 bases fit TRBD1. The clonotype was recovered from an adult with an advanced solid tumor such as melanoma, head and neck, liver or kidney cancer. The source was CD4+ or CD8+ T cells sorted from blood, collected in a trial of the OX40 agonist ivuxolimab. The CDR3 is CASRPGTGGPGNQPQHF. In nucleotides, the CDR3 is TGTGCCAGTAGGCCCGGGACAGGGGGCCCCGGCAATCAGCCCCAGCATTTT. The whole variable domain, filled in from reference TRBV19 and TRBJ1-5, reads DGGITQSPKYLFRKEGQNVTLSCEQNLNHDAMYWYRQDPGQGLRLIYYSQIVNDFQKGDIAEGYSVSREKKESFPLTVTSAQKNPTAFYLCASRPGTGGPGNQPQHFGDGTRLSIL.